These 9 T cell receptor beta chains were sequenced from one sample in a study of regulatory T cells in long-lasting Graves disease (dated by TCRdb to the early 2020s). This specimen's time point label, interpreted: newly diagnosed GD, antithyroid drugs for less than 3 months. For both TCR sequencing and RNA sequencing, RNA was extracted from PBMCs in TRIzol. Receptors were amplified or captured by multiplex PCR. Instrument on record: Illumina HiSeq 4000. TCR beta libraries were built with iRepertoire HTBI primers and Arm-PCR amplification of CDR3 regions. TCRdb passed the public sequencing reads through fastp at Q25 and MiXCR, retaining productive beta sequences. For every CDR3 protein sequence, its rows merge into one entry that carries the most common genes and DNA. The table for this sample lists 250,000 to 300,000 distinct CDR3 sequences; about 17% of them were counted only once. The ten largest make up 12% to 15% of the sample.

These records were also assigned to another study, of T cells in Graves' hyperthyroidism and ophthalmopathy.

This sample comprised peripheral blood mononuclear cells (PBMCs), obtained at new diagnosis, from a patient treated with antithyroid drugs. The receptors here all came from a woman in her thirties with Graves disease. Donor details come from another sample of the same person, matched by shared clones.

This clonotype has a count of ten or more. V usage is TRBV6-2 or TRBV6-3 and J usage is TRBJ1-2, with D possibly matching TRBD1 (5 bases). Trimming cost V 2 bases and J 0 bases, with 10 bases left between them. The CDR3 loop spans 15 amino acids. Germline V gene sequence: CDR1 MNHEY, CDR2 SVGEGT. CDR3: CASSYGGNTNYGYTF. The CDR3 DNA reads TGTGCCAGCAGTTACGGGGGAAATACTAACTATGGCTACACCTTC.

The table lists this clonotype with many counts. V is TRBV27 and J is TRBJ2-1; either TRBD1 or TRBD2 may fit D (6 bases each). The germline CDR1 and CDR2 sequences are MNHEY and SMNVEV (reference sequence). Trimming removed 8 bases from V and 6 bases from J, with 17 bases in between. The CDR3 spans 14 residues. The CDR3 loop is CASRGPGNANEQFF. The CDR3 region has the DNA TGTGCCAGCCGGGGGCCGGGGAACGCCAATGAGCAGTTCTTC.

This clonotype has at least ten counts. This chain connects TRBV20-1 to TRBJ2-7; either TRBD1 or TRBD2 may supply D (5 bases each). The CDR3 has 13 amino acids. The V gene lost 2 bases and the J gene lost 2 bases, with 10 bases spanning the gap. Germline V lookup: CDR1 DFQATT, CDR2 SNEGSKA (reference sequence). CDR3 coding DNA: TGCAGTGCTAGACGGGACCGAACCTACGAGCAGTACTTC. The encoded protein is CSARRDRTYEQYF.

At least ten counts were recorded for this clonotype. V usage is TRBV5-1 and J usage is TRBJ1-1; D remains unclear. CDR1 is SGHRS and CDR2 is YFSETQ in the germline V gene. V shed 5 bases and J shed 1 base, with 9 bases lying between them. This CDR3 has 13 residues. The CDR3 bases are TGCGCCAGCAGGTTCGCGGGGAACACTGAAGCTTTCTTT. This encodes CASRFAGNTEAFF.

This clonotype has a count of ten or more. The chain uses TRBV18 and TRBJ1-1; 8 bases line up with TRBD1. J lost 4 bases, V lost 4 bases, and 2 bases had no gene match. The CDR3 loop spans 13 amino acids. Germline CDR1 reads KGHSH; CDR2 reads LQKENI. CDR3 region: CASSRTGSTEAFF. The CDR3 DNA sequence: TGTGCCAGCTCACGGACAGGGAGCACTGAAGCTTTCTTT.

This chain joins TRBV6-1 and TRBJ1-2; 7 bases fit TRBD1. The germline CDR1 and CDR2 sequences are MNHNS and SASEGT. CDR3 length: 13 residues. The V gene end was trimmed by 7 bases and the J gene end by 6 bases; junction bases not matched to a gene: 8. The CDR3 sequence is CASNIQGDNGYTF. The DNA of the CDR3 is TGTGCCAGCAACATCCAGGGGGACAATGGCTACACCTTC.

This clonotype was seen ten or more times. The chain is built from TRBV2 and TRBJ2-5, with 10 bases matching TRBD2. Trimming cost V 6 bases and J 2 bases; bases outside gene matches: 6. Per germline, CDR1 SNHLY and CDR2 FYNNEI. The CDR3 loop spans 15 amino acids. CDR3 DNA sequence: TGTGCCAGCAGGCGCCTAGCGGGGGTACAAGAGACCCAGTACTTC. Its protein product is CASRRLAGVQETQYF. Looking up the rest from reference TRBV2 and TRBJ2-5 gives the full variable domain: EPEVTQTPSHQVTQMGQEVILRCVPISNHLYFYWYRQILGQKVEFLVSFYNNEISEKSEIFDDQFSVERPDGSNFTLKIRSTKLEDSAMYFCASRRLAGVQETQYFGPGTRLLVL.

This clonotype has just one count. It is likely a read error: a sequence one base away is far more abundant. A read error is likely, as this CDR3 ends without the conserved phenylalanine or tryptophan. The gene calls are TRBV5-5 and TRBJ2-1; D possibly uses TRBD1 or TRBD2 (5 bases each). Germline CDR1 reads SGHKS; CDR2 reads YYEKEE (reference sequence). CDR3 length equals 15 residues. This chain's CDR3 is CASSLAQGPTDEQFL. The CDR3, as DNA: TGCGCCAGCAGCTTGGCCCAGGGACCAACGGATGAGCAGTTCCTC.

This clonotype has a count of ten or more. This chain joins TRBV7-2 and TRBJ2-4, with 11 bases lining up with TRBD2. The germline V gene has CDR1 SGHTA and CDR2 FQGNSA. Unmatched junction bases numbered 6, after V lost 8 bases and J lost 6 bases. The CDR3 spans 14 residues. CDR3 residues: CASATGTSGNIQYF. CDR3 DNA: TGTGCCAGCGCCACCGGGACTAGCGGAAACATTCAGTACTTC.